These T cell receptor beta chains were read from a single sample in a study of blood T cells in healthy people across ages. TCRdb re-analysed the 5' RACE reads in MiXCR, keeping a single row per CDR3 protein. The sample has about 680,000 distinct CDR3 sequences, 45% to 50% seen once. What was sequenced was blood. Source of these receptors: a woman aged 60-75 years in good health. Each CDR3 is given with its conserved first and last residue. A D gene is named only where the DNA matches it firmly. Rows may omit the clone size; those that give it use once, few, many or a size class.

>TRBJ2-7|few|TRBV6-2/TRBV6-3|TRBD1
CASSYSLGQPRYEQYF
TGTGCCAGCAGTTACTCGCTGGGACAGCCCCGCTACGAGCAGTACTTC
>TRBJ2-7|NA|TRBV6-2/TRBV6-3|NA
CASSYGRAGSTSYEQYF
TGTGCCAGCAGTTACGGGCGCGCAGGGTCGACCTCCTACGAGCAGTACTTC
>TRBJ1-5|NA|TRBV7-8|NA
CASSLAAAGNSNQPQHF
TGTGCCAGCAGCTTAGCGGCGGCGGGGAATAGCAATCAGCCCCAGCATTTT
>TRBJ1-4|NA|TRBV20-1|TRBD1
CSAQGSGGDNEKLFF
TGCAGTGCTCAGGGGTCAGGGGGTGATAATGAAAAACTGTTTTTT
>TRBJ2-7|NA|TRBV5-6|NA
CASSPTVGNEQYF
TGTGCCAGCAGCCCTACGGTAGGAAACGAGCAGTACTTC
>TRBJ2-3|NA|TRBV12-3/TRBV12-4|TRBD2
CASSPRLAGASDTQYF
TGTGCCAGCAGTCCTCGACTAGCGGGAGCGTCAGATACGCAGTATTTT
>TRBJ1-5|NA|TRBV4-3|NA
CASSQDNNRDYQPQHF
TGCGCCAGCAGCCAAGATAATAACCGAGACTATCAGCCCCAGCATTTT
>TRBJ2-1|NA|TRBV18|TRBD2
CASLPGLAVNNEQFF
TGTGCCAGCTTACCGGGCCTAGCGGTAAACAATGAACAGTTCTTC
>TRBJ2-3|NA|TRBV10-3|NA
CAISDRGKTSDTQYF
TGTGCCATCAGTGACCGCGGGAAGACGTCAGATACGCAGTATTTT
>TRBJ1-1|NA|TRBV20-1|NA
CSAFAGRASDTEAFF
TGCAGTGCTTTCGCTGGGCGGGCGTCGGACACTGAAGCTTTCTTT
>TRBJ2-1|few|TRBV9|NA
CASSFSGGLGYNEQFF
TGTGCCAGCAGCTTTAGTGGAGGGCTTGGCTACAATGAGCAGTTCTTC
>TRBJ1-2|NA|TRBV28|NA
CASTQGNDGYTF
TGTGCCAGCACCCAAGGTAATGATGGCTACACCTTC
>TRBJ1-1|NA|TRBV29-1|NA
CSVEEWGVGNTEAFF
TGCAGCGTTGAAGAATGGGGAGTGGGGAACACTGAAGCTTTCTTT
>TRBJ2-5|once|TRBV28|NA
CATRGGGFGETQYF
TGTGCCACCAGAGGGGGGGGGTTTGGAGAGACCCAGTACTTC
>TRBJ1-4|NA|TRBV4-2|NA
CASSQVFGETNEKLFF
TGTGCCAGCAGCCAAGTATTCGGGGAGACTAATGAAAAACTGTTTTTT
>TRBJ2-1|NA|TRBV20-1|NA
CSATGWGEIMNEQFF
TGCAGTGCCACAGGGTGGGGGGAGATTATGAATGAGCAGTTCTTC
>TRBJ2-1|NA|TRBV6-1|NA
CASSARGSYNEQFF
TGTGCCAGCAGTGCCCGGGGGTCCTACAATGAGCAGTTCTTC
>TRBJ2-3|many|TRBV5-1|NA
CASSPDPGRTTDTQYF
TGCGCCAGCAGCCCCGACCCGGGACGTACCACAGATACGCAGTATTTT
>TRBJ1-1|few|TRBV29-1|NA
CSVIGANLNTEAFF
TGCAGCGTGATTGGGGCCAATTTGAACACTGAAGCTTTCTTT
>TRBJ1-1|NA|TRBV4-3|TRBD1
CASSHPPGGNENTEAFF
TGCGCCAGCAGCCATCCCCCAGGGGGCAATGAGAACACTGAAGCTTTCTTT
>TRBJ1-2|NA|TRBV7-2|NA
CASSTHYGGSYGYTF
TGTGCTAGCAGCACCCACTACGGGGGGAGCTATGGCTACACCTTC
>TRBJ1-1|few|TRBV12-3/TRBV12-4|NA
CASSYGRCEAFF
TGTGCCAGCAGTTACGGGAGGTGTGAAGCTTTCTTT
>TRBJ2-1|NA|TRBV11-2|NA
CASSLGRRLSVFDEQFF
TGTGCCAGCAGCTTAGGGCGCCGCCTCAGTGTTTTCGATGAGCAGTTCTTC
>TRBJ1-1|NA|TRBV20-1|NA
CSARATGWTEAFF
TGCAGTGCAAGGGCAACAGGGTGGACTGAAGCTTTCTTT
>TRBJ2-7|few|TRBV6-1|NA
CASSLIPGDSYEQYF
TGTGCCAGCAGTTTAATCCCCGGGGACTCCTACGAGCAGTACTTC
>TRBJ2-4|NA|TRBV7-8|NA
CASNSPGLPEGGIQYF
TGTGCCAGCAACTCCCCGGGGCTTCCCGAGGGAGGCATTCAGTACTTC
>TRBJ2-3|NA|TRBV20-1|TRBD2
CSARDLLREGLKKIDTQYF
TGCAGTGCTAGAGATCTTCTTCGGGAGGGCCTAAAAAAAATAGATACGCAGTATTTT
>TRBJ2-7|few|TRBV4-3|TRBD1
CASSQTTGTGPYEQYF
TGCGCCAGCAGCCAAACAACCGGGACAGGCCCCTACGAGCAGTACTTC
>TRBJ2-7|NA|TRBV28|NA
CASRSSDRTPPYEQYF
TGTGCCAGCAGATCGTCTGATCGGACACCACCGTACGAGCAGTACTTC
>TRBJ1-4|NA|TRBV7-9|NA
CASSLEGGRVNEKLFF
TGTGCCAGCAGCTTAGAAGGGGGGCGCGTGAATGAAAAACTGTTTTTT
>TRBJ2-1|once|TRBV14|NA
CASSQVPDLSYNEQFF
TGTGCCAGCAGCCAAGTACCAGACTTGTCCTACAATGAGCAGTTCTTC
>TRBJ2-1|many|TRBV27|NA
CASSFLESSYNEQFF
NA
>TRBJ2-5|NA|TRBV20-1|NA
CSALARAETQYF
TGCAGTGCTCTAGCGAGAGCAGAGACCCAGTACTTC
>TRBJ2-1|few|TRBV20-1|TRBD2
CSAGASGRDYNEQFF
TGCAGTGCAGGGGCTAGCGGGAGGGATTACAATGAGCAGTTCTTC
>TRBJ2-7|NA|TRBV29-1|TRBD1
CSAEPLDRGSEQYF
TGCAGCGCTGAACCACTGGACAGGGGTAGCGAGCAGTACTTC
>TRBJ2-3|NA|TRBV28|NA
CASSQQGLNTDTQYF
TGTGCCAGCAGTCAACAGGGACTGAACACAGATACGCAGTATTTT
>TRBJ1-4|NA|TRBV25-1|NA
CASSEVTGRNEKLFF
TGTGCCAGCAGTGAGGTGACAGGACGTAATGAAAAACTGTTTTTT
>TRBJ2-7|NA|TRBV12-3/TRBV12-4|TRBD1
CASNLGTGLHEQYF
TGTGCCAGCAACCTCGGGACAGGCCTCCACGAGCAGTACTTC
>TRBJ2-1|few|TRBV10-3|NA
CAISEKGLGGEQFF
TGTGCCATCAGTGAGAAGGGCCTTGGAGGTGAGCAGTTCTTC
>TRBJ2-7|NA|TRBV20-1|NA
CSAVGTEQYF
TGCAGTGCGGTTGGGACCGAGCAGTACTTC
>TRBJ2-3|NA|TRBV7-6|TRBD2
CASSLVALAGGTDTQYF
TGCGCCAGCAGCTTAGTAGCACTAGCGGGAGGCACAGATACGCAGTATTTT
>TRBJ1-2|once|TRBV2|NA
CASSPLRYGYTF
TGTGCCAGCAGCCCATTACGCTATGGCTACACCTTC
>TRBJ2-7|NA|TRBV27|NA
CASSLSRGDGYEQYF
TGTGCCAGCAGTTTATCTCGAGGGGACGGATACGAGCAGTACTTC
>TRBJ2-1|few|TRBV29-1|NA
CSVQRSSYNEQFF
TGCAGCGTCCAGCGGAGCTCCTACAATGAGCAGTTCTTC
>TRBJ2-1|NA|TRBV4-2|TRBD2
CASSQDSASGTYNEQFF
TGTGCCAGCAGCCAAGATTCCGCTAGCGGGACCTACAATGAGCAGTTCTTC
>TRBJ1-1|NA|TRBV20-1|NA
CSARDPGEFWPEAFF
TGCAGTGCTAGAGATCCCGGGGAGTTTTGGCCTGAAGCTTTCTTT
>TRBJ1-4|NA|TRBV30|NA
CASAGQSVEKLFF
TGTGCCTCAGCTGGACAGTCCGTTGAAAAACTGTTTTTT
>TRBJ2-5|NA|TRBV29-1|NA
CSAIGWETQYF
TGCAGCGCAATAGGATGGGAGACCCAGTACTTC
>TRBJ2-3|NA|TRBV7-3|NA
CASSSFVPPSRGTDTQYF
TGTGCCAGCAGCTCCTTCGTCCCCCCATCTAGGGGCACAGATACGCAGTATTTT
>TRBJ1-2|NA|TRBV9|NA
CASSVGAGHRLSGYTF
TGTGCCAGCAGCGTAGGAGCGGGACACCGCCTCAGTGGCTACACCTTC
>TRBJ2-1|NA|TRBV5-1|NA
CASSLQRHVYNEQFF
TGCGCCAGCAGCTTACAGCGGCATGTCTACAATGAGCAGTTCTTC
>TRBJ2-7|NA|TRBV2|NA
CASSERRPYEQYF
TGTGCCAGCAGTGAACGGCGGCCCTACGAGCAGTACTTC